This T cell receptor beta chain was sequenced during a study of early T cells in non-severe SARS-CoV-2 infection. Study summary: Chains were unpaired, as sequencing was done on bulk RNA from unsorted whole blood.

Losses at the gene ends were 6 bases for V and 3 bases for J; bases not matched to a gene: 6. CDR1 and CDR2 from the germline V gene are DFQATT and SNEGSKA (reference sequence). The CDR3 extends over 15 amino acids. In the library, individual cDNA molecules carried attached unique molecular identifiers. TCRdb recomputed calls from the 5' RACE reads with MiXCR, one row per CDR3 protein. The sample lists roughly 86,000 distinct CDR3 sequences, around 6% occurring once. The study, taken as a whole, reports: Matching with VDJdb favored anti-spike CD8 responses (missing private and CD4 specificities).

This clonotype was counted ten times or more. Antigen unknown. The TCR originated in an adult who was a healthcare worker with PCR-confirmed SARS-CoV-2 infection or an uninfected control (not recorded which). The sequenced sample consisted of whole blood. This chain joins TRBV20-1 and TRBJ1-6, with 9 bases lining up with TRBD1. CDR3 in DNA: TGCAGTGCAGGACAGGGGACCGGCTATAATTCACCCCTCCACTTT. This gives the protein CSAGQGTGYNSPLHF.